The 8 T cell receptor beta chains given below trace back to one sample, sequenced in a study of radiotherapy plus CTLA-4 blockade in lung cancer. Clones were sequenced by immunoSEQ multiplex PCR, and TCRdb holds only the in-frame ones, with some missing. The profile covers about 110,000 clones, with roughly 80% appearing a single time and approximately 3.5% taken by the ten largest. Material: peripheral blood, obtained from a patient treated with radiotherapy plus ipilimumab. All receptors come from a human donor with non-small cell lung cancer that progressed on radiotherapy plus ipilimumab. Some clones in this sample may be carry-over from other donors' samples.

This rearrangement joins TRBV5-1 to TRBJ1-3; no clear D. Trimming left V 6 bases short and J 6 bases short, with 19 bases between. Per the germline V gene, CDR1 is SGHRS and CDR2 is YFSETQ. The CDR3 contains 15 residues. The CDR3 here is CASTPEGRNANTIYF. The CDR3 bases are TGCGCCAGCACCCCAGAAGGGAGGAATGCAAACACCATATATTTT.

The chain recombines TRBV4-1 with TRBJ1-5; D is undetermined. CDR1 and CDR2 (germline): MGHRA, YSYEKL. The V end was cut by 0 bases, the J end by 4 bases, with 13 bases between. The CDR3 has 16 residues. The CDR3 coding sequence is TGCGCCAGCAGCCAAGAGTACCCGGGCGGGAATCAGCCCCAGCATTTT. This gives the protein CASSQEYPGGNQPQHF.

The gene calls are TRBV4-1 and TRBJ2-6; no clear D gene. The CDR3 loop spans 16 amino acids. V was clipped by 3 bases and J by 2 bases, with 11 bases between them. CDR1 and CDR2 (germline): MGHRA, YSYEKL. CDR3 coding DNA: TGCGCCAGCAGCCAGTTAAGCCTCCCTGGGGCCAACGTCCTGACTTTC. Translating it yields CASSQLSLPGANVLTF.

This rearrangement joins TRBV27 to TRBJ2-1, with 7 bases that match TRBD1. This CDR3 is built from 18 residues. Germline V lookup: CDR1 MNHEY, CDR2 SMNVEV (reference sequence). The J segment lost 3 bases and the V segment lost 2 bases, leaving 13 bases of the junction unmatched. For the CDR3, the DNA is TGTGCCAGCAGTTTAGGTGGACAGGCGCCAAGTTACTACAATGAGCAGTTCTTC. Its protein is CASSLGGQAPSYYNEQFF.

V and J are TRBV29-1 and TRBJ2-1, with D uncertain. Germline assignment: CDR1 SQVTM and CDR2 ANQGSEA. This CDR3 is 12 amino acids long. V was trimmed by 7 bases and J by 9 bases, leaving 16 bases between them. The CDR3, as DNA: TGCAGCGCCCTGTCCCCCGGCGGTGAGCAGTTCTTC. The encoded protein is CSALSPGGEQFF.

This clone was detected only once. This chain joins TRBV7-9 and TRBJ2-1; TRBD2 matches 12 bases. Losses at the gene ends were 1 base for V and 8 bases for J; bases not matched to a gene: 6. The germline CDR1 and CDR2 sequences are SEHNR and FQNEAQ (reference sequence). CDR3 length: 16 residues. In DNA form, the CDR3 reads TGTGCCAGCAGCTTAGGGGTACTAGCGGGGGGACATGAGCAGTTCTTC. Amino acid sequence: CASSLGVLAGGHEQFF.

The gene calls are TRBV2 and TRBJ2-7, with TRBD1 matching over 8 bases. The germline CDR1 and CDR2 sequences are SNHLY and FYNNEI. Losses at the gene ends were 7 bases for V and 1 base for J; bases not matched to a gene: 12. The CDR3 is made up of 16 amino acids. CDR3 amino acids: CASKRRTGHQSYEQYF. As DNA, the CDR3 is TGTGCCAGCAAAAGAAGGACAGGGCATCAATCCTACGAGCAGTACTTC.

The CDR3 is CASSLVTVRNTEAFF. The CDR3 region has the DNA TGTGCCAGCAGCTTAGTTACAGTAAGGAACACTGAAGCTTTCTTT. The V call is TRBV7-2, the J call TRBJ1-1; the D is unclear. V gave up 1 base and J gave up 1 base, with 10 bases separating them. Per the germline V gene, CDR1 is SGHTA and CDR2 is FQGNSA. CDR3 length equals 15 residues.